This T cell receptor beta chain was documented in a study of beta chain features in type 1 diabetes. The isolated RNA, all of it, was reverse transcribed, so expressed TCRB transcripts were what got sequenced. Clones were sequenced by immunoSEQ multiplex PCR, and TCRdb holds only the in-frame ones, with some missing. Of approximately 110,000 clones listed, approximately 37% are singletons. Worth noting for this clone: What it recognizes is unknown.

Overall study findings and caveats: The naive, central memory and Treg TCRB repertoires of patients appeared to be more similar to one another than those of healthy donors. All four CD4+ subsets of Type 1 diabetes patients contained TCRB CDR3s that were moderately but significantly shorter. It was not settled here whether HLA type affects TCRB rearrangement.

Trimming took 3 bases from V and 5 from J, leaving 10 bases between them. This CDR3 has 13 residues. The germline V gene has CDR1 SGHTA and CDR2 FQGTGA. This clonotype was sampled from a woman in her late teens or twenties in good health. V usage is TRBV7-3 and J usage is TRBJ2-5, with D perhaps matching TRBD2 (5 bases). Sequencing used stem cell memory CD4+ T cells from blood. As DNA, the CDR3 is TGTGCCAGCAGCTTCGGAGGTCCTGAGACCCAGTACTTC. Translating gives CASSFGGPETQYF.